The clone carrying this T cell receptor (beta chain) was observed a handful of times. What it binds is unknown. The source of the sample is a study of CD8 T cell repertoires and HIV-1 epitope variants. The overall study: Controls included no peptide, Ebola AY9 epitope, and a CMV, EBV, flu pool. Epitopes were three Gag families plus Nef HW9 and YT9. An uncultured baseline aliquot held 1M T cells.

TCR beta CDR3 was sequenced at survey depth on immunoSEQ. Generated by immunoSEQ multiplex PCR, the TCRdb table keeps only in-frame clones and is missing some. The table shows roughly 5,000 clones, with 50% to 75% occurring only once. The TCR originated in a male donor with HIV. Sequences were obtained from cultured CD8+ T cells derived from PBMCs.

CDR3 DNA: TGTGCCAGCAGCTGGACAGGAAGGGATTCACCCCTCCACTTT. Translating it yields CASSWTGRDSPLHF. The genes are TRBV7-6 and TRBJ1-6, with 7 bases that match TRBD1. Trimming removed 4 bases from V and 8 bases from J; junction bases left unmatched: 5. This CDR3 has 14 amino acids. Germline CDR1 SGHVS, CDR2 FNYEAQ.